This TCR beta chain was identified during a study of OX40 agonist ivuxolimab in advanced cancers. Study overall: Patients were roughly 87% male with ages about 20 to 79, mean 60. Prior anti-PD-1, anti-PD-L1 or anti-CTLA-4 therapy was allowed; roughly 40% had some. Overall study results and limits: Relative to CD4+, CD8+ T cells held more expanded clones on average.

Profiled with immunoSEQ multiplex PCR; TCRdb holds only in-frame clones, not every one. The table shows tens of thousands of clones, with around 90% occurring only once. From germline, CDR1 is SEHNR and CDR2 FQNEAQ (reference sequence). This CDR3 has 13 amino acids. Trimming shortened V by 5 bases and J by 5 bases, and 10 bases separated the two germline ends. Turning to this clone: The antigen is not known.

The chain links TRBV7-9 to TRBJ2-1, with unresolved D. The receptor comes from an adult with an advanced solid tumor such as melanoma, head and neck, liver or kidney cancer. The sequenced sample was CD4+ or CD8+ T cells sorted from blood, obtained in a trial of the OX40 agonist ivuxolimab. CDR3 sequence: CASSPYLDNEQFF. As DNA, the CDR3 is TGTGCCAGCAGCCCATATTTGGACAATGAGCAGTTCTTC. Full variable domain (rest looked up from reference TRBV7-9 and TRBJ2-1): DTGVSQNPRHKITKRGQNVTFRCDPISEHNRLYWYRQTLGQGPEFLTYFQNEAQLEKSRLLSDRFSAERPKGSFSTLEIQRTEQGDSAMYLCASSPYLDNEQFFGPGTRLTVL.